What follows is one T cell receptor beta chain and its context. As processed by the authors: Reference gene primer amplification gave estimated nucleated cell counts. Produced via immunoSEQ multiplex PCR; TCRdb's table is partial and in-frame only. V, J and clone size are taken as reported in that table, and D and trimming were inferred from the DNA itself. The sample has approximately 60,000 clones, approximately 80% seen once. This sample was included in a study of blood T cell repertoires in COVID-19. At the level of the study: The study drew acute and convalescent COVID-19 samples from the United States, Italy and Spain. Nucleic acid was either cDNA or gDNA, and it came from T cells, B-cell-depleted T cells, or PBMCs.

Trimming pared 0 bases from V and 2 bases from J, leaving 10 bases between. The CDR3 contains 15 residues. CDR1 LNHNV and CDR2 YYDKDF come from the germline V gene (reference sequence). The receptor was derived from an elderly woman with acute or convalescent COVID-19. The rearrangement joins TRBV15 to TRBJ2-5, with D possibly being TRBD2 (5 bases). Sequences were obtained from peripheral blood. The CDR3 sequence: CATSRDSAPQETQYF. The DNA of the CDR3 is TGTGCCACCAGCAGAGATAGCGCTCCGCAAGAGACCCAGTACTTC.